A selection of T cell receptor beta chains follows, all from one sample in a study of T cells after yellow fever vaccination. TCRdb itself ran the 5' RACE reads through MiXCR, one entry per CDR3 protein. The profile covers about 85,000 distinct CDR3 sequences, with more than 10% appearing a single time and approximately 25% taken by the ten largest. The sequenced sample was CD8+ T cells not binding an NS4B(214-222) dextramer, sorted from PBMCs, obtained less than 25 days after the first yellow fever vaccination. Receptors originate from a young man who received the YFV17D yellow fever vaccine. Each CDR3 is given with its conserved first and last residue. Fields, in order: V gene, clone size, CDR3 protein. Clone size is given for some rows only: seen once, a few or many times, or a class if the clone is expanded.

TRBV7-9 | - | CASSLPGGTEAFF
TRBV20-1 | few | CSARDARGDYNEQFF
TRBV11-1 | few | CASSSELPNRGRGSYNEQFF
TRBV23-1 | - | CASSPRRDRRNTEAFF
TRBV4-1 | - | CASSQILLADRGYEQYF
TRBV28 | few | CASSPPGLSTDTQYF
TRBV11-1 | - | CAPTGMRSTEAFF
TRBV30 | - | CAWSVWQYGYTF
TRBV7-6 | few | CASRKSSYNEQFF
TRBV5-5 | few | CASHEWGASTDTQYF
TRBV7-2 | - | CASSWLAGEYEQYF
TRBV2 | - | CASSVGEQFF
TRBV4-1 | - | CASSQHGETVELFF
TRBV6-5 | few | CASSYRFGDTQYF
TRBV12-3/TRBV12-4 | - | CASSWSTGEGLETQYF
TRBV19 | - | CASSDPGRTGSYEQYF
TRBV6-6 | - | CASSYSRKTEAFF
TRBV5-1 | many | CASSYRFDTGELFF
TRBV7-9 | many | CASSLAGGTTDTQYF
TRBV7-2 | - | CASSLLAGGFDEQYF
TRBV3-1 | few | CASSQGGEGYETQYF
TRBV5-1 | few | CASSWGLAGLEETQYF
TRBV15 | - | CATSRVNWVEQFF
TRBV4-2 | - | CASSHASGGEYNEQFF
TRBV6-1 | - | CASSGETPGQGADTQYF
TRBV19 | - | CASSYSHGANVLTF
TRBV4-3 | - | CASSLLTGSPYEQYF
TRBV7-3 | few | CASSLHPENTEAFF
TRBV15 | - | CATSSTGAGQPQHF
TRBV29-1 | few | CSVYTGGSYEQYF
TRBV6-5 | - | CASSYVAGTDTQYF
TRBV27 | - | CASSLYGRTDIYGYTF
TRBV20-1 | few | CSARIERQETQYF
TRBV9 | - | CASSVEGGQYGYTF
TRBV20-1 | few | CSATPTGTGELFF
TRBV29-1 | few | CSVEAGGGGELFF
TRBV9 | - | CASTTLSGGQDTQYF
TRBV3-1 | few | CASSPTSGVYNEQFF
TRBV4-1 | - | CASSPTSGGALNEQFF
TRBV11-3 | few | CASSLLGGRGTGELFF